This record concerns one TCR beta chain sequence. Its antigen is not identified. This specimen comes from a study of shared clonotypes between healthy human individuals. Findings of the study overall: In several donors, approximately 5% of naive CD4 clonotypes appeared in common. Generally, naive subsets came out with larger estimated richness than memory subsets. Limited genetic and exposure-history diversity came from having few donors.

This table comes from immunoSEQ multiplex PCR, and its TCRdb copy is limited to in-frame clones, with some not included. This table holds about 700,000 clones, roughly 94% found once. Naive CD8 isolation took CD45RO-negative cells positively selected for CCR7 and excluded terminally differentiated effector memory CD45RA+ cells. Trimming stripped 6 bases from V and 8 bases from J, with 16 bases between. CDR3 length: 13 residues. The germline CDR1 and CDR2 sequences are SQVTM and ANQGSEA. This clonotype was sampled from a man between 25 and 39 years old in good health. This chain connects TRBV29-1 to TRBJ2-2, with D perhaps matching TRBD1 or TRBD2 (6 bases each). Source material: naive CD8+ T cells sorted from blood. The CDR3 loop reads CSVRGAIEGELFF. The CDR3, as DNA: TGCAGCGTGAGGGGGGCAATTGAAGGGGAGCTGTTTTTT.